This TCR beta chain originates from a study of T cell responses to AZD1222 COVID-19 vaccine (dated by TCRdb to 2020 to 2022). Turning to the overall study: Because spike-specific TCR depth and breadth did not differ between the two schedules, AZD1222 recipients who got a second dose at roughly 4 weeks were pooled with those who got a second dose at roughly 12 weeks. TCR sequencing was performed for about 240 trial participants, of whom around 200 were given two doses of AZD1222 and some 26 were given two doses of MenACWY control vaccine. Trial participants were enrolled into age subgroups of 18-55, 56-69 and 70-plus years, which contained about 160, 30 and 59 TCR-sequenced participants, respectively.

On the study overall, not on this receptor specifically: Most participants were white British and females outnumbered males, and the authors suggested that clonal diversity may have been underestimated. Vaccine-associated CD4 TCRs spanned the whole spike protein, with dominant responses in regions 160-218 and 743-854. Conclusions about previously exposed vaccinees were limited because only a handful of AZD1222 recipients were SARS-CoV-2 seropositive at baseline. A significant rise in spike-specific TCR breadth and depth was observed after two AZD1222 doses relative to day 0 and relative to MenACWY recipients. Because no day 14 peak-response samples were available, the repertoires could be characterized only after the peak T cell response. Epitopes outside the regions mutated in the B.1.351 and B.1.1.7 variants were reportedly recognized by nearly half of the unique spike-specific TCRs. The 56-69-year group was small, and its depth increase did not reach significance, likely because of low power.

Taken from cysteine to phenylalanine, the CDR3 has 13 residues. Left in the record is the CDR3 DNA by itself, 39 bases read in frame from the first base. V lost 3 bases and J lost 8 bases; the stretch between them is 13 bases long. The germline V gene yields MDHEN for CDR1 and SYDVKM for CDR2. The CDR3 regions of human TCRbeta chains were analyzed by immunosequencing. The authors' analysis ran thus. TCRs in the repertoires were compared against a reference library of SARS-CoV-2-specific TCRs that had been generated with the MIRA antigen-specificity platform. Breadth meant the fraction of unique TCRs that were SARS-CoV-2-associated, whereas depth meant the fraction of total T cells that were SARS-CoV-2-associated. Using the MIRA data, each spike-specific TCR was mapped to the spike region that the TCR reacts to and placed in a CD4 or CD8 class. Log10-transformed breadth and depth values were compared by one-way ANOVA with Sidak's multiple comparisons tests. TCRdb provides this immuneACCESS table in a form limited to in-frame rearrangements. Some clones are lacking; in checked studies, under half of them reflect an unresolved V gene, and why the rest are absent is not known. V, J and clone size are those of that table, while D and trimming were read from the DNA. The sample has 35,000 or so clones on record, 70% to 90% of them singletons. The ten largest clones add up to roughly 7% of the sample.

For this clone: No cognate antigen has been identified for it. No clone much larger than this one lies a single base away; base qualities are absent.

This specimen's time point label, interpreted: baseline before first vaccination. Vaccinee samples were obtained from the UK trials COV001 and COV002, which included a single-blind randomized controlled phase 2/3 trial of AZD1222 (ChAdOx1 nCoV-19) in healthy adults. For TCRbeta chain sequencing, PBMC samples from trial participants were taken at day 0 and at day 28 after the second dose. Sequenced here: peripheral blood, sampled on day 0 of AZD1222 vaccination. The chain links TRBV28 with TRBJ1-1; TRBD1 is a weak D gene call, 6 bases matching. The receptor was isolated from an adult in good health. The DNA sequence is TGTGCCAGCAGTTTGGGGAACCAGGGGGAAGCTTTCTTT. This translates into CASSLGNQGEAFF.